These 22 T cell receptor beta chains originate from one sample sequenced in a study of blood T cell repertoires in COVID-19. The method was immunoSEQ multiplex PCR; TCRdb's version includes in-frame clones alone and lacks a portion of them. Of fewer than 400,000 clones in the sample, approximately 85% were seen once. Material: PBMCs or T cells enriched from blood (not recorded which). Source of these receptors: a man aged 30 to 39 who had recovered from COVID-19.

J is TRBJ2-2 and V is TRBV15, with D possibly being TRBD2 (5 bases). V lost 9 bases to trimming and J lost 2 bases, with 13 bases between them. Germline-derived CDR1 and CDR2 are LNHNV and YYDKDF (reference sequence). This CDR3 contains 14 residues. The CDR3 DNA is TGTGCCACAGCCGGACGGGGAAACACCGGGGAGCTGTTTTTT. Encoded protein: CATAGRGNTGELFF.

Remarks on this clone: It is unclear where the CDR3 begins or ends on the DNA, so no DNA is shown, and the CDR3 is as TCRdb lists it. This chain connects TRBV12-5 to TRBJ1-1. Germline lookup yields CDR1 LGHNT and CDR2 FRNRAP. With termini counted, the CDR3 has 12 amino acids. CDR3: CASGFAPGAMVF.

The chain uses TRBV6-1 and TRBJ2-7, with D maybe TRBD2 (6 bases). CDR1 is MNHNS, CDR2 SASEGT, per germline. V was shortened by 6 bases and J by 8 bases, with 17 bases between the two germline ends. There are 13 residues in the CDR3. CDR3 DNA: TGTGCCAGCAGCCACCCCGCCGGGGGTCAGCAGTACTTC. Its protein is CASSHPAGGQQYF.

This sequence joins TRBV9 and TRBJ2-3, with 8 bases matching TRBD2. Germline V gene sequence: CDR1 SGDLS, CDR2 YYNGEE. CDR3 length: 15 amino acids. V lost 1 base and J lost 2; bases outside the gene matches: 3. CDR3 DNA: TGTGCCAGCAGCGTAACCGGACTAGCCACAGATACGCAGTATTTT. Protein sequence: CASSVTGLATDTQYF. Variable domain in full (rest from reference TRBV9 and TRBJ2-3): DSGVTQTPKHLITATGQRVTLRCSPRSGDLSVYWYQQSLDQGLQFLIQYYNGEERAKGNILERFSAQQFPDLHSELNLSSLELGDSALYFCASSVTGLATDTQYFGPGTRLTVL.

The rearrangement links TRBV5-1 to TRBJ1-1; TRBD1 is a possible D gene (5 bases). Germline CDR1 and CDR2: SGHRS and YFSETQ. CDR3 size: 13 residues. Deletions cut 6 bases from V and 1 base from J, with 10 bases between. For the CDR3, the DNA is TGCGCCAGCACATCCGGGGGGAACACTGAAGCTTTCTTT. It specifies CASTSGGNTEAFF.

This clone was seen only once. This chain links TRBV7-3 with TRBJ2-7, with D maybe TRBD1 (7 bases). Germline V gene sequence: CDR1 SGHTA, CDR2 FQGTGA. The V and J ends lost 2 bases and 6 bases respectively, with 11 bases between them. CDR3 length equals 13 residues. CDR3 loop: CASSLGGGAEQYF. The CDR3 DNA is TGTGCCAGCAGCTTAGGAGGGGGCGCCGAGCAGTACTTC.

The chain employs TRBV5-6 and TRBJ1-2; D is undetermined. The CDR3 consists of 11 residues. Per the germline V gene, CDR1 is SGHDT and CDR2 is YYEEEE. V lost 2 bases, J lost 5 bases, and 4 bases lay in between. CDR3 DNA sequence: TGTGCCAGCAGCTTTCAGTATGGCTACACCTTC. Its translation: CASSFQYGYTF.

The rearrangement joins TRBV11-3 to TRBJ1-1, with D perhaps TRBD1 (5 bases). CDR3 length: 18 amino acids. V lost 5 bases, J lost 4 bases, and 26 bases lay in between. CDR1 is SGHNT and CDR2 is YENEEA in the germline V gene. CDR3 coding DNA: TGTGCCAGCAGCCTCCCAAATACGGGACTCCAAGGGTGCACTGAAGCTTTCTTT. Amino acids: CASSLPNTGLQGCTEAFF.

This rearrangement joins TRBV6-1 to TRBJ2-3, with D possibly TRBD1 on 6 matching bases. The CDR3 is 16 amino acids. Trimming stripped 2 bases from V and 0 bases from J, with 12 bases between. Germline V gene lookup returns CDR1 MNHNS and CDR2 SASEGT. In nucleotides, the CDR3 is TGTGCCAGCAGTGAAATGGGGGCGCTTAGCACAGATACGCAGTATTTT. Translation: CASSEMGALSTDTQYF.

The rearrangement joins TRBV10-3 to TRBJ1-6, with 7 bases that match TRBD1. CDR1 and CDR2 (germline): ENHRY, SYGVKD. The length of the CDR3 is 15 residues. The ends lost 3 bases at V and 8 bases at J; junction bases unmatched: 7. The chain's CDR3 is CAISESGQGDSPLHF. CDR3 bases: TGTGCCATCAGTGAATCAGGGCAGGGGGATTCACCCCTCCACTTT.

This chain joins TRBV5-1 and TRBJ2-1; 12 bases are shared with TRBD2. J was trimmed by 6 bases and V by 5 bases; bases with no gene match: 6. This CDR3 spans 15 amino acids. CDR1 is SGHRS, CDR2 YFSETQ, per germline. The CDR3, as DNA: TGCGCCAGCAGACTAGCGGGGGGCCTGGGCAATGAGCAGTTCTTC. Its translation: CASRLAGGLGNEQFF.

V gene TRBV7-8 combines with J gene TRBJ1-2; TRBD1 agrees at 12 bases. The germline CDR1 and CDR2 sequences are SGHVS and FQNEAQ. This CDR3 contains 15 residues. The V and J ends lost 3 bases and 4 bases, in that order; junction bases with no gene match: 3. CDR3 sequence (DNA): TGTGCCAGCAGCTTGGGGGACAGGGGGCCCTATGGCTACACCTTC. Protein product: CASSLGDRGPYGYTF.

V gene TRBV10-3 combines with J gene TRBJ2-7; 12 nucleotides match TRBD1. This CDR3 contains 13 residues. CDR1 ENHRY and CDR2 SYGVKD come from the germline V gene. V dropped 9 bases and J dropped 7; count of bases not matched to a gene: 7. The CDR3, as DNA: TGTGCCATAGGGACAGGGGGCGTGTTAGAGCAGTACTTC. Its protein product is CAIGTGGVLEQYF.

The chain uses TRBV7-9 and TRBJ1-5; D gene uncertain. With 4 bases removed from V and 6 bases from J, the gap between germline ends came to 7 bases. This CDR3 region has 12 residues. Germline V gives CDR1 SEHNR, CDR2 FQNEAQ (reference sequence). The CDR3 is CASSWLGQPQHF. In nucleotides, the CDR3 is TGTGCCAGCAGCTGGCTAGGTCAGCCCCAGCATTTT.

This clone appeared a few times. V usage is TRBV18 and J usage is TRBJ2-2, with 12 bases fitting TRBD1. J lost 10 bases, V lost 2 bases, and 5 bases had no gene match. CDR1 KGHSH and CDR2 LQKENI come from the germline V gene. This CDR3 spans 15 amino acids. The CDR3 DNA is TGTGCCAGCTCACCATTCGGGACAGGGGGCTTGGAGCTGTTTTTT. It translates to CASSPFGTGGLELFF.

The chain combines TRBV20-1 with TRBJ2-7, with 8 nucleotides matching TRBD2. Trimming took 3 bases from V and 5 from J; bases not matched to a gene: 9. The CDR3 has 14 residues. The germline CDR1 and CDR2 sequences are DFQATT and SNEGSKA (reference sequence). The CDR3 is CSASSAGRVHEQYF. CDR3 bases: TGCAGTGCTAGTTCGGCCGGGAGGGTCCACGAGCAGTACTTC.

The V gene is TRBV7-9, the J gene TRBJ1-1; 7 nucleotides match TRBD1. The CDR3 has 12 amino acids. In germline, CDR1 is SEHNR, CDR2 FQNEAQ (reference sequence). V dropped 5 bases and J dropped 11; count of bases not matched to a gene: 8. The CDR3 is CASSPIQGTAFF. DNA for the CDR3: TGTGCCAGCAGCCCTATACAGGGGACGGCTTTCTTT.

The chain recombines TRBV28 with TRBJ1-2; possibly TRBD1 for D (5 bases). From germline, CDR1 is MDHEN and CDR2 SYDVKM. Deletions cut 6 bases from V and 4 bases from J, with 15 bases between. The CDR3 loop spans 14 amino acids. The DNA of the CDR3 is TGTGCCAGCAGAAGGGGAGGGGCGAGCTATGGCTACACCTTC. Amino acids: CASRRGGASYGYTF.

This chain joins TRBV18 and TRBJ1-2, with 11 bases identical to TRBD1. CDR1 and CDR2 from the germline V gene are KGHSH and LQKENI. The CDR3 is 15 amino acids. Unmatched junction bases numbered 8, after V lost 3 bases and J lost 8 bases. CDR3 region: CASSPRTGGAEGYTF. DNA for the CDR3: TGTGCCAGCTCACCCCGGACAGGGGGCGCGGAAGGCTACACCTTC.

V gene TRBV25-1 combines with J gene TRBJ1-1; TRBD1 matches at 8 bases. The CDR3 contains 15 residues. Germline V gene sequence: CDR1 MGHDK, CDR2 SYGVNS. Losses at the gene ends were 4 bases for V and 2 bases for J; bases not matched to a gene: 6. CDR3 DNA: TGTGCCAGCAGTGTAACCGGGACAGGAAACACTGAAGCTTTCTTT. Protein: CASSVTGTGNTEAFF.

This chain links TRBV7-8 with TRBJ1-2; D not resolved. This CDR3 comprises 12 residues. Germline-derived CDR1 and CDR2 are SGHVS and FQNEAQ. With 5 bases removed from V and 8 bases from J, the gap between germline ends came to 12 bases. The CDR3: CASSPLPWGYTF. DNA of the CDR3: TGTGCCAGCAGCCCACTGCCATGGGGCTACACCTTC.

V and J are TRBV3-1 (or the pseudogene TRBV3-2) and TRBJ1-2; 10 bases agree with TRBD1. CDR3 size: 14 residues. V was clipped by 6 bases and J by 7 bases; unmatched bases: 8. CDR1 and CDR2 from the germline V gene are LGHDT and YNNKEL (reference sequence). This CDR3 is CASSPGQGVSGYTF. For the CDR3, the DNA is TGTGCCAGCAGTCCAGGACAGGGGGTCTCTGGCTACACCTTC.